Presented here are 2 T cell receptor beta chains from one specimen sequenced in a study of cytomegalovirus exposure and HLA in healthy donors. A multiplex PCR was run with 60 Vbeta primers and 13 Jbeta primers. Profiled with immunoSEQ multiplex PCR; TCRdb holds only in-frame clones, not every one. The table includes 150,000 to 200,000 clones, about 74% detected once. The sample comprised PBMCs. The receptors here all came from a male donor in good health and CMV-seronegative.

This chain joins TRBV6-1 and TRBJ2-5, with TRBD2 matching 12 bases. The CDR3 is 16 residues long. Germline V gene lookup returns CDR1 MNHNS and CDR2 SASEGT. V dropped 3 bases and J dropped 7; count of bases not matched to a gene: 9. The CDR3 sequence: CASSEPSGGGSGTQYF. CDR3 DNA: TGTGCCAGCAGTGAGCCTAGCGGGGGGGGAAGTGGGACCCAGTACTTC.

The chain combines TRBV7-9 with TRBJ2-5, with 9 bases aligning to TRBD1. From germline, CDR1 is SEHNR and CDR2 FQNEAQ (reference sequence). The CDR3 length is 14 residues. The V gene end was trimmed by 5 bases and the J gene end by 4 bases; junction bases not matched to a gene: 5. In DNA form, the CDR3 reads TGTGCCAGCAGCAGGGACAGGGTTGCAGAGACCCAGTACTTC. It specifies CASSRDRVAETQYF.